Presented here are 24 T cell receptor beta chains from one specimen sequenced in a study of T cells in localized non-small cell lung cancer. Using immunoSEQ multiplex PCR, the repertoire was profiled, and TCRdb retains in-frame clones only, with some absent. The sample has tens of thousands of clones; 93% are singletons. This sample comprised peripheral blood, obtained before any cancer treatment. These receptors all come from a female donor of 60 years or more with stage I lung adenocarcinoma.

V gene TRBV7-2 combines with J gene TRBJ2-3; TRBD2 matches 9 bases. The CDR3 runs 16 residues. CDR1 SGHTA and CDR2 FQGNSA come from the germline V gene. Germline trimming cut 2 bases from V and 6 bases from J; bases unmatched to any gene: 9. Here the CDR3 DNA reads TGTGCCAGCAGCTTATTAGCGGGGGCCAGGGGGGATACGCAGTATTTT. Translating it yields CASSLLAGARGDTQYF. The variable domain in full, completed from reference TRBV7-2 and TRBJ2-3, reads GAGVSQSPSNKVTEKGKDVELRCDPISGHTALYWYRQSLGQGLEFLIYFQGNSAPDKSGLPSDRFSAERTGGSVSTLTIQRTQQEDSAVYLCASSLLAGARGDTQYFGPGTRLTVL.

The CDR3 region has the DNA TGTGCCAGCAGCGTATCTATATGGTCGGGAGGATCTATAGGGATTTCCTACAATGAGCAGTTCTTC. This sequence encodes CASSVSIWSGGSIGISYNEQFF. The chain couples TRBV9 to TRBJ2-1; 7 nucleotides line up with TRBD2. The CDR3 has 22 amino acids. V lost 1 base, J lost 1 base, and 23 bases stayed unmatched. Germline V gene lookup returns CDR1 SGDLS and CDR2 YYNGEE. Based on the CDR3 plus reference TRBV9 and TRBJ2-1, the full variable domain is DSGVTQTPKHLITATGQRVTLRCSPRSGDLSVYWYQQSLDQGLQFLIQYYNGEERAKGNILERFSAQQFPDLHSELNLSSLELGDSALYFCASSVSIWSGGSIGISYNEQFFGPGTRLTVL.

This clone was seen only a few times. V is TRBV5-4 and J is TRBJ1-1; D gene unclear. The germline gives CDR1 SGHNT, CDR2 YYREEE (reference sequence). This CDR3 comprises 14 residues. V lost 0 bases and J 0 bases, leaving 6 bases between the germline ends. CDR3 in DNA: TGTGCCAGCAGCTTGGCACGGATGAACACTGAAGCTTTCTTT. It encodes CASSLARMNTEAFF.

The chain joins TRBV6-1 to TRBJ2-2; 7 bases are shared with TRBD1. This CDR3 comprises 15 residues. Germline CDR1 and CDR2: MNHNS and SASEGT. The J segment lost 0 bases and the V segment lost 7 bases, leaving 5 bases of the junction unmatched. The CDR3 coding sequence is TGTGCCAGCAATTCCGGGACAGCGAACACCGGGGAGCTGTTTTTT. This translates into CASNSGTANTGELFF.

This clone has a single count. The J gene is TRBJ1-3, the V gene TRBV7-9, with 7 bases aligning to TRBD1. CDR3 length equals 15 residues. V gave up 3 bases and J gave up 2 bases; unmatched junction bases: 4. Germline CDR1 and CDR2: SEHNR and FQNEAQ (reference sequence). CDR3 protein: CASSLDRPTGNTIYF. For the CDR3, the DNA is TGTGCCAGCAGCTTGGACAGGCCAACTGGAAACACCATATATTTT.

CDR3 residues: CATSRDPQGAGNTIYF. CDR3 sequence (DNA): TGTGCCACCAGCAGAGACCCACAGGGGGCTGGAAACACCATATATTTT. This chain links TRBV15 with TRBJ1-3; 8 nucleotides line up with TRBD1. J was trimmed by 2 bases and V by 0 bases; bases with no gene match: 3. The CDR3 is 16 residues long. Germline assignment: CDR1 LNHNV and CDR2 YYDKDF (reference sequence).

The chain combines TRBV30 with TRBJ2-2; D not certain. CDR3 length: 12 amino acids. The V end lost 2 bases, the J end lost 5 bases, and 6 bases lay between the germline ends. Germline-derived CDR1 and CDR2 are GTSNPN and SVGIG (reference sequence). Written as DNA, the CDR3 is TGTGCCTGGAGTCCCCAGACCGGGGAGCTGTTTTTT. Its protein is CAWSPQTGELFF.

V is TRBV19 and J is TRBJ1-5, with a tentative D call TRBD1 (6 bases). This CDR3 has 14 residues. Trimming took off 6 bases at V and 3 bases at J, with 12 bases between the two ends. The germline V gene encodes CDR1 LNHDA and CDR2 SQIVND (reference sequence). CDR3 coding DNA: TGTGCCAGTAGACAGGGACCGCCCAATCAGCCCCAGCATTTT. The encoded protein is CASRQGPPNQPQHF. Full variable domain (remainder filled in from reference TRBV19 and TRBJ1-5): DGGITQSPKYLFRKEGQNVTLSCEQNLNHDAMYWYRQDPGQGLRLIYYSQIVNDFQKGDIAEGYSVSREKKESFPLTVTSAQKNPTAFYLCASRQGPPNQPQHFGDGTRLSIL.

The chain has TRBV30 and TRBJ1-1, with TRBD1 identical over 10 bases. V lost 7 bases and J lost 1; bases outside the gene matches: 9. The CDR3 length is 15 residues. CDR1 is GTSNPN, CDR2 SVGIG, per germline (reference sequence). The CDR3 bases are TGTGCCTCTTCCGGGACAGGGGCCCGGAACACTGAAGCTTTCTTT. This gives the protein CASSGTGARNTEAFF.

The chain combines TRBV7-2 with TRBJ1-6, with D tentatively TRBD1 (6 bases). V lost 2 bases, J lost 11 bases, and 16 bases lay in between. The length of the CDR3 is 15 residues. Looked up from germline, CDR1 is SGHTA and CDR2 is FQGNSA. The DNA for the CDR3 is TGTGCCAGCAGCTTAATGGCAGGGGAAGGGGCACCCCTCCACTTT. It yields the protein CASSLMAGEGAPLHF.

The chain joins TRBV5-1 to TRBJ2-5; the match to TRBD2 covers 7 bases. The CDR3 consists of 14 residues. Germline assignment: CDR1 SGHRS and CDR2 YFSETQ. The ends lost 4 bases at V and 6 bases at J; junction bases unmatched: 9. The CDR3 sequence: CASSPGREWQTQYF. CDR3 coding DNA: TGCGCCAGCAGCCCCGGGCGGGAGTGGCAGACCCAGTACTTC.

This clone was seen only once. This chain uses TRBV9 with TRBJ1-1; D is uncertain. Germline CDR1 reads SGDLS; CDR2 reads YYNGEE. Trimming took off 0 bases at V and 5 bases at J, with 14 bases between the two ends. This CDR3 region has 15 residues. Here the CDR3 DNA reads TGTGCCAGCAGCGTAGTCCCCCAAGTTACGACTGAAGCTTTCTTT. Protein: CASSVVPQVTTEAFF. Filled out from reference TRBV9 and TRBJ1-1, the complete variable domain reads DSGVTQTPKHLITATGQRVTLRCSPRSGDLSVYWYQQSLDQGLQFLIQYYNGEERAKGNILERFSAQQFPDLHSELNLSSLELGDSALYFCASSVVPQVTTEAFFGQGTRLTVV.

The chain uses TRBV30 and TRBJ1-5, with D unclear. Germline loops: CDR1 GTSNPN, CDR2 SVGIG (reference sequence). V lost 2 bases, J lost 2 bases, and 7 bases lay in between. CDR3 length: 13 residues. The DNA for the CDR3 is TGTGCCTGGAGTCATCAGGGCAATCAGCCCCAGCATTTT. Translating it yields CAWSHQGNQPQHF. The full variable domain, with the rest looked up from reference TRBV30 and TRBJ1-5, is SQTIHQWPATLVQPVGSPLSLECTVEGTSNPNLYWYRQAAGRGLQLLFYSVGIGQISSEVPQNLSASRPQDRQFILSSKKLLLSDSGFYLCAWSHQGNQPQHFGDGTRLSIL.

CDR3 loop: CAWSAGVVGEKLFF. The CDR3 DNA is TGTGCCTGGAGTGCAGGGGTGGTAGGTGAAAAACTGTTTTTT. This chain links TRBV30 with TRBJ1-4; a possible D gene is TRBD1 (6 bases). The CDR3 sequence is 14 residues long. The ends were cut back, 1 base at V and 7 bases at J, with 13 bases in the middle. Germline CDR1 GTSNPN, CDR2 SVGIG (reference sequence).

The rearrangement uses TRBV5-1 and TRBJ2-1; D unclear. The ends were cut back, 0 bases at V and 6 bases at J, with 10 bases in the middle. Germline-derived CDR1 and CDR2 are SGHRS and YFSETQ. This CDR3 is built from 14 residues. As DNA, the CDR3 is TGCGCCAGCAGCTTGGCCCTCTCTCCCAATGAGCAGTTCTTC. It codes for CASSLALSPNEQFF.

This sequence joins TRBV18 and TRBJ1-2; D may be TRBD1 (5 bases). V lost 6 bases, J lost 8 bases, and 19 bases lay in between. The CDR3 has 14 amino acids. CDR1 is KGHSH and CDR2 is LQKENI in the germline V gene. The CDR3 DNA is TGTGCCAGCTCTCCCGTGGGGGACTATAACGGCTACACCTTC. Protein product: CASSPVGDYNGYTF.

The chain recombines TRBV19 with TRBJ1-5, with 7 bases matching TRBD1. Germline-derived CDR1 and CDR2 are LNHDA and SQIVND (reference sequence). The CDR3 is made up of 16 amino acids. Germline trimming cut 5 bases from V and 3 bases from J; bases unmatched to any gene: 10. The CDR3 reads CASSVPHRGANQPQHF. CDR3 DNA: TGTGCCAGTAGTGTTCCGCACAGGGGCGCCAATCAGCCCCAGCATTTT.

V usage is TRBV7-2 and J usage is TRBJ1-5; 7 bases fit TRBD1. This CDR3 has 14 amino acids. Trimming cost V 5 bases and J 3 bases; bases outside gene matches: 4. Germline loops: CDR1 SGHTA, CDR2 FQGNSA. The CDR3 sequence is CASSPGQANQPQHF. CDR3 DNA sequence: TGTGCCAGCAGCCCAGGACAGGCCAATCAGCCCCAGCATTTT.

This CDR3 reads CASSEVGSPNTDTQYF. For the CDR3, the DNA is TGCGCCAGCAGTGAGGTGGGGTCCCCAAACACAGATACGCAGTATTTT. The V gene is TRBV10-1, the J gene TRBJ2-3; D gene ambiguous. With 2 bases removed from V and 2 bases from J, the gap between germline ends came to 14 bases. The CDR3 consists of 16 residues. CDR1 is WNHNN and CDR2 is SYGVQD in the germline V gene (reference sequence).

This chain connects TRBV10-3 to TRBJ1-1, with unresolved D. CDR1 and CDR2 (germline): ENHRY, SYGVKD. The CDR3 is 13 amino acids. Trimming stripped 4 bases from V and 7 bases from J, with 13 bases between. The CDR3 spells CAISGRREYEAFF. CDR3 coding DNA: TGTGCCATCAGTGGGCGACGGGAATATGAAGCTTTCTTT.

This chain links TRBV5-5 with TRBJ1-2; D might be TRBD1 (6 bases). The CDR3 consists of 13 residues. The V end lost 1 base, the J end lost 6 bases, and 10 bases lay between the germline ends. CDR1 and CDR2 from the germline V gene are SGHKS and YYEKEE (reference sequence). The CDR3 DNA follows: TGTGCCAGCAGCTTGTTACAGGGTCATGGCTACACCTTC. Translation: CASSLLQGHGYTF.

This clone was detected only once. The chain is built from TRBV4-1 and TRBJ2-7, with no clear D. Trimming pared 2 bases from V and 2 bases from J, leaving 10 bases between. CDR3 length equals 14 residues. Germline-derived CDR1 and CDR2 are MGHRA and YSYEKL. The CDR3 nucleotides read TGCGCCAGCAGCCAAAATAAAAGGGCCTACGAGCAGTACGTC. Protein product: CASSQNKRAYEQYV.

The rearrangement links TRBV19 to TRBJ1-3, with D maybe TRBD1 (6 bases). CDR1 is LNHDA and CDR2 is SQIVND in the germline V gene (reference sequence). CDR3 size: 19 residues. Trimming stripped 5 bases from V and 0 bases from J, with 23 bases between. CDR3 protein: CASSPRRDTRTFSGNTIYF. CDR3 sequence (DNA): TGTGCCAGTAGTCCCCGCCGGGACACCCGCACTTTCTCTGGAAACACCATATATTTT. The whole variable domain, remainder taken from reference TRBV19 and TRBJ1-3, is DGGITQSPKYLFRKEGQNVTLSCEQNLNHDAMYWYRQDPGQGLRLIYYSQIVNDFQKGDIAEGYSVSREKKESFPLTVTSAQKNPTAFYLCASSPRRDTRTFSGNTIYFGEGSWLTVV.

V and J are TRBV27 and TRBJ2-3; no clear D gene. This CDR3 is 16 amino acids long. Trimming removed 10 bases from V and 5 bases from J, with 25 bases in between. Germline V gene sequence: CDR1 MNHEY, CDR2 SMNVEV (reference sequence). CDR3 coding DNA: TGTGCCACCTCAAGATTGATTGGAGCCGTGAGAGATACGCAGTATTTT. Amino acids: CATSRLIGAVRDTQYF.